Following are 15 T cell receptor beta chains from one sample sequenced in a study of cytomegalovirus exposure and HLA in healthy donors. Use of 60 Vbeta and 13 Jbeta primers characterized the PCR. Libraries were prepared by immunoSEQ multiplex PCR; TCRdb keeps only in-frame clonotypes and omits some of them. The sample contains approximately 240,000 clones, roughly 89% of which appear only once. Sequencing was done on a sample of PBMCs. These receptors were obtained from a young woman in good health and CMV-seronegative.

The chain links TRBV27 to TRBJ2-5; 9 bases fit TRBD2. The J call may be in error: the DNA end matches TRBJ2-7 better. Germline assignment: CDR1 MNHEY and CDR2 SMNVEV (reference sequence). This CDR3 has 15 residues. The DNA of the CDR3 is TGTGCCAGCAGTCGCGCGGGACTAGCAGTGTACGAGCAGTACTTC. Encoded protein: CASSRAGLAVYEQYF.

V gene TRBV6-5 combines with J gene TRBJ1-1, with D perhaps TRBD1 (5 bases). Germline V lookup: CDR1 MNHEY, CDR2 SVGAGI. The CDR3 covers 12 residues. V shed 5 bases and J shed 7 bases, with 11 bases lying between them. The CDR3 loop is CASSQRQNEAFF. CDR3 bases: TGTGCCAGCAGTCAACGACAGAATGAAGCTTTCTTT.

The chain is built from TRBV7-2 and TRBJ1-2; TRBD1 matches at 7 bases. Trimming took 2 bases from V and 6 from J; bases not matched to a gene: 6. The CDR3 length is 14 residues. The germline CDR1 and CDR2 sequences are SGHTA and FQGNSA. Here the CDR3 DNA reads TGTGCCAGCAGCTTATCAAGGGGGCTGGATGGCTACACCTTC. Its protein product is CASSLSRGLDGYTF.

This rearrangement joins TRBV7-2 to TRBJ1-2, with TRBD1 as a possible D gene (6 bases). V lost 5 bases and J 8 bases, leaving 15 bases between the germline ends. CDR3 length: 13 residues. Per germline, CDR1 SGHTA and CDR2 FQGNSA. The CDR3 loop reads CASSTHRDGGYTF. The CDR3 DNA is TGTGCCAGCAGCACCCACAGGGACGGAGGCTACACCTTC.

This chain joins TRBV7-7 and TRBJ2-7, with 7 bases that match TRBD2. The V gene end was trimmed by 5 bases and the J gene end by 5 bases; junction bases not matched to a gene: 9. Germline loops: CDR1 SSHAT, CDR2 FNYEAQ (reference sequence). The CDR3 consists of 14 residues. CDR3 sequence reads: CASSPRLGGDEQYF. The CDR3 DNA reads as TGTGCCAGCAGCCCCCGTTTGGGGGGGGACGAGCAGTACTTC.

The V gene is TRBV19, the J gene TRBJ1-2; tentative D call: TRBD1 (5 bases). The CDR3 runs to 14 residues. CDR1 LNHDA and CDR2 SQIVND come from the germline V gene (reference sequence). With 7 bases removed from V and 3 bases from J, the gap between germline ends came to 15 bases. CDR3 nucleotide sequence: TGTGCCAGTAAGCAGGGTATTAAGGACTATGGCTACACCTTC. Protein: CASKQGIKDYGYTF.

This rearrangement joins TRBV13 to TRBJ1-1, with D hard to call. The CDR3 is 13 residues long. Trimming took off 0 bases at V and 10 bases at J, with 12 bases between the two ends. The V gene's germline CDR1 is PRHDT and CDR2 FYEKMQ (reference sequence). The DNA of the CDR3 is TGTGCCAGCAGCTTAGGACTAGCCAGTGGAGCTTTCTTT. Protein: CASSLGLASGAFF.

The genes are TRBV29-1 and TRBJ2-3, with 7 positions matching TRBD2. Germline lookup yields CDR1 SQVTM and CDR2 ANQGSEA. The V gene end was trimmed by 3 bases and the J gene end by 4 bases; junction bases not matched to a gene: 16. The CDR3 has 17 residues. CDR3 bases: TGCAGCGTTGAGGGATCGATACTGGGGGGGTTCGCAGATACGCAGTATTTT. It is translated as CSVEGSILGGFADTQYF.

The gene calls are TRBV5-4 and TRBJ2-7; 8 bases are shared with TRBD2. The V and J ends lost 1 base and 4 bases, in that order; junction bases with no gene match: 10. This CDR3 is built from 16 residues. CDR1 and CDR2 (germline): SGHNT, YYREEE (reference sequence). The CDR3, as DNA: TGTGCCAGCAGCTTGAGGGGCGGGGGGCCACCTTACGAGCAGTACTTC. It codes for CASSLRGGGPPYEQYF.

The rearrangement joins TRBV4-3 to TRBJ2-1, with TRBD2 matching over 11 bases. The CDR3 contains 16 residues. With V trimmed by 4 bases and J by 4 bases, 6 bases remained unmatched. Germline values: CDR1 LGHNA, CDR2 YSLEER. CDR3 sequence: CASSPQGTSGYNEQFF. In DNA form, the CDR3 reads TGCGCCAGCAGCCCACAGGGGACTAGCGGATACAATGAGCAGTTCTTC.

CDR3 in amino acids: CASSERGNTEAFF. The DNA of the CDR3 is TGTGCCAGCAGTGAAAGGGGTAACACTGAAGCTTTCTTT. The rearrangement uses TRBV6-1 and TRBJ1-1; tentatively, D is TRBD1 (5 bases). This CDR3 region has 13 residues. V dropped 2 bases and J dropped 2 bases, with 6 bases sitting between them. Germline loops: CDR1 MNHNS, CDR2 SASEGT.

The chain combines TRBV7-2 with TRBJ2-3; TRBD2 might be the D (5 bases). V lost 5 bases and J lost 2, with 14 bases in between. CDR1 and CDR2 (germline): SGHTA, FQGNSA. This CDR3 region has 15 residues. CDR3 nucleotides: TGTGCCAGCAGCCGCGGGCAGTTCCCCACAGATACGCAGTATTTT. Translating it yields CASSRGQFPTDTQYF.

The chain combines TRBV18 with TRBJ2-3; D might be TRBD2 (6 bases). Trimming left V 0 bases short and J 8 bases short, with 21 bases between. Germline V gene data show CDR1 as KGHSH and CDR2 as LQKENI. This CDR3 region has 17 residues. Written as DNA, the CDR3 is TGTGCCAGCTCACCACCGTATAGCGGATCACTAGGAGGTACGCAGTATTTT. Translating it yields CASSPPYSGSLGGTQYF.

This chain links TRBV30 with TRBJ1-2; 9 bases are a match to TRBD1. Germline values: CDR1 GTSNPN, CDR2 SVGIG (reference sequence). The J segment lost 5 bases and the V segment lost 2 bases, leaving 3 bases of the junction unmatched. This CDR3 region has 13 residues. The CDR3 region has the DNA TGTGCCTGGAGTTGGGGACAGGGTTATGGCTACACCTTC. Translated: CAWSWGQGYGYTF.

V is TRBV7-2 and J is TRBJ1-6; D not resolved. This CDR3 is built from 14 residues. Between the trimmed V and J ends, which lost 6 bases and 7 bases, there was a span of 13 bases. Germline V CDR1 and CDR2: SGHTA, FQGNSA. The CDR3 DNA follows: TGTGCCAGCAGGAGGACGGGAGGCAATTCACCCCTCCACTTT. Amino acids: CASRRTGGNSPLHF.